A single sample gave rise to the 26 T cell receptor beta chains below, sequenced in a study of blood T cell repertoires in COVID-19. Sequencing used immunoSEQ multiplex PCR; TCRdb keeps in-frame clones, though not all of them. The sample lists fewer than 250,000 clones; roughly 80% were seen once. Sequenced sample: peripheral blood. These receptors all come from a woman aged 55-69 years with active or convalescent COVID-19.

The V gene is TRBV10-2, the J gene TRBJ1-5, with a weak D call TRBD1 (5 bases). The V and J ends lost 6 bases and 2 bases respectively, with 8 bases between them. Per germline, CDR1 WSHSY and CDR2 SAAADI. The CDR3 covers 13 residues. The CDR3 DNA reads TGCGCCAGCAGCCAGACAGGCAATCAGCCCCAGCATTTT. Translated, it gives CASSQTGNQPQHF.

V gene TRBV5-1 combines with J gene TRBJ1-1, with D possibly matching TRBD1 (5 bases). V lost 6 bases and J lost 1, with 13 bases in between. This CDR3 is 14 amino acids long. The germline V gene encodes CDR1 SGHRS and CDR2 YFSETQ. This CDR3 reads CASTVQGENTEAFF. In nucleotides, the CDR3 is TGCGCCAGCACTGTCCAAGGGGAGAACACTGAAGCTTTCTTT.

The chain has TRBV19 and TRBJ2-7, with TRBD1 identical over 7 bases. CDR1 is LNHDA and CDR2 is SQIVND in the germline V gene (reference sequence). This CDR3 contains 13 residues. The J segment lost 1 base and the V segment lost 7 bases, leaving 4 bases of the junction unmatched. The CDR3 here is CASTPTGSYEQYF. The CDR3 region has the DNA TGTGCCAGTACCCCGACAGGGTCCTACGAGCAGTACTTC. The whole variable domain, remainder taken from reference TRBV19 and TRBJ2-7, is DGGITQSPKYLFRKEGQNVTLSCEQNLNHDAMYWYRQDPGQGLRLIYYSQIVNDFQKGDIAEGYSVSREKKESFPLTVTSAQKNPTAFYLCASTPTGSYEQYFGPGTRLTVT.

This clone has only one observation. This chain joins TRBV7-9 and TRBJ1-6; D is ambiguous. Germline V gene sequence: CDR1 SEHNR, CDR2 FQNEAQ (reference sequence). V was cut by 4 bases and J by 12 bases, with 10 bases left in between. The CDR3 extends over 12 amino acids. The DNA of the CDR3 is TGTGCCAGCAGCTCCACCAGTGGACCCCTCCACTTT. Translated: CASSSTSGPLHF.

The chain carries TRBV6-5 and TRBJ2-5; 7 bases are shared with TRBD1. The CDR3 extends over 13 amino acids. V lost 6 bases to trimming and J lost 5 bases; unmatched junction nucleotides: 6. The germline gives CDR1 MNHEY, CDR2 SVGAGI. CDR3 in DNA: TGTGCCAGCAGACGACAGGGACGCGAGACCCAGTACTTC. It codes for CASRRQGRETQYF.

The chain uses TRBV14 and TRBJ1-6, with D possibly TRBD1 on 5 matching bases. The CDR3 runs 14 residues. The ends were cut back, 1 base at V and 10 bases at J, with 11 bases in the middle. Per germline, CDR1 SGHDN and CDR2 FVKESK. CDR3 amino acids: CASSQVGGWSPLHF. For the CDR3, the DNA is TGTGCCAGCAGCCAAGTGGGGGGATGGTCACCCCTCCACTTT.

The chain is built from TRBV28 and TRBJ1-4; TRBD1 might be the D (5 bases). V lost 5 bases and J 0 bases, leaving 13 bases between the germline ends. This CDR3 is built from 16 residues. The germline CDR1 and CDR2 sequences are MDHEN and SYDVKM. As DNA, the CDR3 is TGTGCCAGCAGTGTAAAAAGGGGCGCAACTAATGAAAAACTGTTTTTT. Translation: CASSVKRGATNEKLFF.

The J gene is TRBJ2-2, the V gene TRBV6-5; D possibly corresponds to TRBD2 (5 bases). Deletions cut 2 bases from V and 5 bases from J, with 15 bases between. The CDR3 runs 16 residues. Looked up from germline, CDR1 is MNHEY and CDR2 is SVGAGI. CDR3 DNA sequence: TGTGCCAGCAGTTACAACCCCCAAACGGGAACCGGGGAGCTGTTTTTT. Translation gives CASSYNPQTGTGELFF.

This clone was detected a few times. This chain links TRBV27 with TRBJ1-1; 9 bases map to TRBD1. This CDR3 is built from 14 residues. Per the germline V gene, CDR1 is MNHEY and CDR2 is SMNVEV (reference sequence). V shed 5 bases, J shed 3 bases, and the junction held 4 bases outside the gene matches. CDR3 protein: CASSAYRGHTEAFF. DNA of the CDR3: TGTGCCAGCAGTGCTTACAGGGGGCACACTGAAGCTTTCTTT.

The chain is built from TRBV29-1 and TRBJ2-1; 8 bases are shared with TRBD2. Germline loops: CDR1 SQVTM, CDR2 ANQGSEA. V shed 4 bases, J shed 9 bases, and the junction held 20 bases outside the gene matches. This CDR3 contains 17 residues. The CDR3 bases are TGCAGCGTTGGGTCCCTTTCCCTCGGGACTAGTATTAGTGAGCAGTTCTTC. It encodes CSVGSLSLGTSISEQFF.

The chain combines TRBV13 with TRBJ1-1; 7 bases agree with TRBD1. J was trimmed by 4 bases and V by 5 bases; bases with no gene match: 7. The germline V gene has CDR1 PRHDT and CDR2 FYEKMQ (reference sequence). The CDR3 covers 14 residues. CDR3 residues: CASSADRRGTEAFF. In nucleotides, the CDR3 is TGTGCCAGCAGCGCGGACAGGCGAGGCACTGAAGCTTTCTTT.

Worth noting for this clone: Compared with germline, one end of the junction differs, possibly owing to a read error. The chain combines TRBV2 with TRBJ1-2, with D tentatively TRBD1 (5 bases). The CDR3 consists of 14 residues. The germline gives CDR1 SNHLY, CDR2 FYNNEI. Here the CDR3 DNA reads TGTGCCAGCAGTGGCACAGGAAGACGGTATGACTACACCTTC. Protein sequence: CASSGTGRRYDYTF.

The chain recombines TRBV4-1 with TRBJ2-5; a possible D gene is TRBD1 (6 bases). The CDR3 covers 15 residues. Trimming pared 2 bases from V and 1 base from J, leaving 11 bases between. Germline V gene sequence: CDR1 MGHRA, CDR2 YSYEKL. CDR3 residues: CASSQSDSLQETQYF. CDR3 in DNA: TGCGCCAGCAGCCAATCGGACAGCCTCCAAGAGACCCAGTACTTC.

The rearrangement links TRBV2 to TRBJ1-4; D is perhaps TRBD1 (5 bases). The germline CDR1 and CDR2 sequences are SNHLY and FYNNEI. V gave up 7 bases and J gave up 6 bases, with 15 bases separating them. The CDR3 has 14 residues. This CDR3 is CASNDQGGDEKLFF. The CDR3 bases are TGTGCCAGCAACGACCAGGGAGGGGATGAAAAACTGTTTTTT.

V gene TRBV6-5 combines with J gene TRBJ2-2; no definite D call. The CDR3 spans 15 residues. The germline V gene has CDR1 MNHEY and CDR2 SVGAGI. The V and J ends lost 0 bases and 1 base respectively, with 6 bases between them. The CDR3 loop is CASSYSAGNTGELFF. In DNA, the CDR3 is TGTGCCAGCAGTTACTCAGCCGGGAACACCGGGGAGCTGTTTTTT.

This clone has just a few counts. The chain couples TRBV28 to TRBJ2-2; D possibly corresponds to TRBD1 (6 bases). Trimming stripped 6 bases from V and 0 bases from J, with 11 bases between. This CDR3 region has 15 residues. Germline CDR1 is MDHEN and CDR2 is SYDVKM. The CDR3 region has the DNA TGTGCCAGCAGAACAGGGTTCGCGAACACCGGGGAGCTGTTTTTT. It specifies CASRTGFANTGELFF.

The chain joins TRBV6-5 to TRBJ1-2; 9 nucleotides agree with TRBD1. CDR3 length equals 13 residues. In germline, CDR1 is MNHEY, CDR2 SVGAGI. V shed 5 bases and J 3 bases; nucleotides not matched to a gene: 1. Here the CDR3 DNA reads TGTGCCAGCAGTCGGACAGGGGACTATGGCTACACCTTC. It yields the protein CASSRTGDYGYTF.

The gene calls are TRBV7-2 and TRBJ1-1; possible D gene TRBD1, 5 bases. V lost 2 bases and J 1 base, leaving 11 bases between the germline ends. The germline gives CDR1 SGHTA, CDR2 FQGNSA. This CDR3 has 15 residues. CDR3 sequence (DNA): TGTGCCAGCAGCTTATCTCCCGGACAGAACACTGAAGCTTTCTTT. It is translated as CASSLSPGQNTEAFF.

The chain joins TRBV5-1 to TRBJ2-2; 9 nucleotides line up with TRBD2. This CDR3 comprises 14 residues. Trimming cost V 6 bases and J 7 bases; bases outside gene matches: 7. CDR1 and CDR2 from the germline V gene are SGHRS and YFSETQ. This chain's CDR3 is CASKASGDVGELFF. CDR3 nucleotides: TGCGCCAGCAAGGCTAGCGGGGACGTCGGGGAGCTGTTTTTT. Combining the CDR3 with reference TRBV5-1 and TRBJ2-2 gives the whole variable domain KAGVTQTPRYLIKTRGQQVTLSCSPISGHRSVSWYQQTPGQGLQFLFEYFSETQRNKGNFPGRFSGRQFSNSRSEMNVSTLELGDSALYLCASKASGDVGELFFGEGSRLTVL.

The J gene is TRBJ2-1, the V gene TRBV5-1, with D possibly being TRBD1 (7 bases). This CDR3 is built from 15 residues. Trimming removed 6 bases from V and 1 base from J, with 14 bases in between. In germline, CDR1 is SGHRS, CDR2 YFSETQ. This CDR3 is CASTPQGGSYNEQFF. The CDR3 DNA follows: TGCGCCAGCACCCCGCAGGGGGGATCCTACAATGAGCAGTTCTTC.

This clone was recorded a few times. V usage is TRBV19 and J usage is TRBJ1-2; 11 bases match TRBD1. CDR3 size: 13 residues. Trimming took 5 bases from V and 7 from J; bases not matched to a gene: 3. CDR1 LNHDA and CDR2 SQIVND come from the germline V gene (reference sequence). The CDR3 bases are TGTGCCAGTAGTCTGGACAGGGGGCTTGGCTACACCTTC. Its protein product is CASSLDRGLGYTF.

The V and J genes are TRBV10-2 and TRBJ2-5; tentatively, D is TRBD1 (5 bases). Germline V CDR1 and CDR2: WSHSY, SAAADI. V gave up 4 bases and J gave up 5 bases, with 17 bases separating them. The CDR3 is 15 residues long. This CDR3 is CASSGTRQGGETQYF. The CDR3 bases are TGCGCCAGCAGTGGGACCCGGCAGGGTGGGGAGACCCAGTACTTC.

The rearrangement uses TRBV10-3 and TRBJ2-7; unclear D gene. The CDR3 is 12 residues long. The germline V gene has CDR1 ENHRY and CDR2 SYGVKD. V gave up 4 bases and J gave up 0 bases, with 4 bases separating them. CDR3 coding DNA: TGTGCCATCAGTGCTTACTCCTACGAGCAGTACTTC. This encodes CAISAYSYEQYF.

This chain uses TRBV6-4 with TRBJ2-2; TRBD1 is a possible D gene (6 bases). The CDR3 has 14 amino acids. Germline V gene lookup returns CDR1 MRHNA and CDR2 SNTAGT. Trimming took off 6 bases at V and 6 bases at J, with 14 bases between the two ends. Here the CDR3 DNA reads TGTGCCAGCAGACCACTCTCAGGGGCCGGGGAGCTGTTTTTT. Translating it yields CASRPLSGAGELFF.

The CDR3 DNA follows: TGTGCCAGCAGCTTAAAGGCCCGTTCGGTAGCGGGGGCCCAAGAGACCCAGTACTTC. Its protein product is CASSLKARSVAGAQETQYF. V usage is TRBV7-8 and J usage is TRBJ2-5; 9 nucleotides line up with TRBD2. From germline, CDR1 is SGHVS and CDR2 FQNEAQ. Losses at the gene ends were 2 bases for V and 1 base for J; bases not matched to a gene: 14. The CDR3 is 19 residues long.

The chain recombines TRBV6-6 with TRBJ2-7; 7 bases align to TRBD1. J lost 4 bases, V lost 7 bases, and 4 bases had no gene match. Germline V gene data show CDR1 as MNHNY and CDR2 as SVGAGI (reference sequence). The CDR3 sequence is 12 residues long. The CDR3 is CASNEGAYEQYF. CDR3 in DNA: TGTGCCAGCAACGAGGGGGCTTACGAGCAGTACTTC.